This entry features one T cell receptor beta chain sequence. These data belong to a study of blood T cell repertoires in COVID-19. The assay was immunoSEQ multiplex PCR, and TCRdb's table has in-frame clones only and misses some. The repertoire consists of some 65,000 clones, with 85% to 95% occurring once and the leading ten covering about 2.6%. The sample taken for sequencing was peripheral blood. This clonotype was sampled from a man aged 65 to 79 with active COVID-19.

In DNA form, the CDR3 reads TGTGCCAGCAGCTCCCCTCCGGGACAGGGTATATTCTTC. Residues: CASSSPPGQGIFF. The V call is TRBV6-6, the J call TRBJ2-1; 9 bases line up with TRBD1. The CDR3 runs to 13 residues. V gave up 6 bases and J gave up 16 bases; unmatched junction bases: 13. Germline-derived CDR1 and CDR2 are MNHNY and SVGAGI (reference sequence).